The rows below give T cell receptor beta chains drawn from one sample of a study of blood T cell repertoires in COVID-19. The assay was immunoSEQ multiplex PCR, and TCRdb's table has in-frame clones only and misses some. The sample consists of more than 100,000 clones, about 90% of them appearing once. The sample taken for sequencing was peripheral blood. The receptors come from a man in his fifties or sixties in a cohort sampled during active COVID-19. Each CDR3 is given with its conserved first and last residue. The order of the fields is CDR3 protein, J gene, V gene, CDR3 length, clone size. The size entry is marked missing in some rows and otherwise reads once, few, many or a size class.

CDR3 protein: CASSLAGNSRSYEQYF
J gene: TRBJ2-7
V gene: TRBV7-2
CDR3 length: 16
clone size: NA

CDR3 protein: CASSTSTYQPQHF
J gene: TRBJ1-5
V gene: TRBV2
CDR3 length: 13
clone size: NA

CDR3 protein: CSASRLGAGGSKNIQYF
J gene: TRBJ2-4
V gene: TRBV20-1
CDR3 length: 17
clone size: NA

CDR3 protein: CASSLTLAGDETQYF
J gene: TRBJ2-5
V gene: TRBV11-3
CDR3 length: 15
clone size: NA

CDR3 protein: CASSIGGGLSREEFF
J gene: TRBJ2-1
V gene: TRBV5-4
CDR3 length: 15
clone size: NA

CDR3 protein: CASSPGLAGYEQYF
J gene: TRBJ2-7
V gene: TRBV19
CDR3 length: 14
clone size: NA

CDR3 protein: CSASTGQGHSQPQHF
J gene: TRBJ1-5
V gene: TRBV20-1
CDR3 length: 15
clone size: once

CDR3 protein: CASSPQGTEAFF
J gene: TRBJ1-1
V gene: TRBV12-3/TRBV12-4
CDR3 length: 12
clone size: NA

CDR3 protein: CSGTTPGEYTEAFF
J gene: TRBJ1-1
V gene: TRBV29-1
CDR3 length: 14
clone size: NA

CDR3 protein: CASSQDPSFETQYF
J gene: TRBJ2-5
V gene: TRBV4-1
CDR3 length: 14
clone size: NA

CDR3 protein: CASSLRLAGGQDTQYF
J gene: TRBJ2-3
V gene: TRBV7-6
CDR3 length: 16
clone size: NA

CDR3 protein: CASSVGAGSFYEQYF
J gene: TRBJ2-7
V gene: TRBV9
CDR3 length: 15
clone size: once

CDR3 protein: CASSRLSGGATGELFF
J gene: TRBJ2-2
V gene: TRBV9
CDR3 length: 16
clone size: NA

CDR3 protein: CASSLSGTGAGNTIYF
J gene: TRBJ1-3
V gene: TRBV7-9
CDR3 length: 16
clone size: NA

CDR3 protein: CATSDFGSGAAGGGELFF
J gene: TRBJ2-2
V gene: TRBV24-1
CDR3 length: 18
clone size: few

CDR3 protein: CASSIMWSSGNTIYF
J gene: TRBJ1-3
V gene: TRBV19
CDR3 length: 15
clone size: NA

CDR3 protein: CASSYDRTSTDTQYF
J gene: TRBJ2-3
V gene: TRBV6-5
CDR3 length: 15
clone size: NA

CDR3 protein: CASSEAGTYEQYF
J gene: TRBJ2-7
V gene: TRBV2
CDR3 length: 13
clone size: once

CDR3 protein: CASSRTGTGVLAGIREQFF
J gene: TRBJ2-1
V gene: TRBV5-1
CDR3 length: 19
clone size: NA

CDR3 protein: CASSKQGATANNEQFF
J gene: TRBJ2-1
V gene: TRBV19
CDR3 length: 16
clone size: NA

CDR3 protein: CASMGSAGTTDTQYF
J gene: TRBJ2-3
V gene: TRBV19
CDR3 length: 15
clone size: NA

CDR3 protein: CASSEEQGLAQYF
J gene: TRBJ2-5
V gene: TRBV6-4
CDR3 length: 13
clone size: NA

CDR3 protein: CASSLQARDYGYTF
J gene: TRBJ1-2
V gene: TRBV9
CDR3 length: 14
clone size: NA

CDR3 protein: CASSLETRSLGNTQYF
J gene: TRBJ2-3
V gene: TRBV7-2
CDR3 length: 16
clone size: NA

CDR3 protein: CASSQDFSGVIQETQYF
J gene: TRBJ2-5
V gene: TRBV4-2
CDR3 length: 17
clone size: NA

CDR3 protein: CASSPPAGGTYEQYF
J gene: TRBJ2-7
V gene: TRBV18
CDR3 length: 15
clone size: NA

CDR3 protein: CASSFRQGQQFF
J gene: TRBJ2-1
V gene: TRBV7-2
CDR3 length: 12
clone size: NA

CDR3 protein: CATSRVTGGYTEAFF
J gene: TRBJ1-1
V gene: TRBV15
CDR3 length: 15
clone size: NA

CDR3 protein: CASSQERGQWNQPQHF
J gene: TRBJ1-5
V gene: TRBV4-1
CDR3 length: 16
clone size: NA

CDR3 protein: CATRRRGGTDTQYF
J gene: TRBJ2-3
V gene: TRBV2
CDR3 length: 14
clone size: NA

CDR3 protein: CASSTGRTSNEQFF
J gene: TRBJ2-1
V gene: TRBV18
CDR3 length: 14
clone size: NA

CDR3 protein: CASRLQGAGKAFF
J gene: TRBJ1-1
V gene: TRBV12-3/TRBV12-4
CDR3 length: 13
clone size: NA

CDR3 protein: CASRLRTGATEAFF
J gene: TRBJ1-1
V gene: TRBV6-5
CDR3 length: 14
clone size: NA

CDR3 protein: CASSNGQGGEKLFF
J gene: TRBJ1-4
V gene: TRBV19
CDR3 length: 14
clone size: NA

CDR3 protein: CASSLAGTGTYEQYF
J gene: TRBJ2-7
V gene: TRBV5-1
CDR3 length: 15
clone size: few

CDR3 protein: CASSYDRGRVGHTDTQYF
J gene: TRBJ2-3
V gene: TRBV7-9
CDR3 length: 18
clone size: once

CDR3 protein: CASSLAGQFTEAFF
J gene: TRBJ1-1
V gene: TRBV5-5
CDR3 length: 14
clone size: NA

CDR3 protein: CASSPRRGYTGELFF
J gene: TRBJ2-2
V gene: TRBV9
CDR3 length: 15
clone size: NA

CDR3 protein: CASSSYGQEMDQPQHF
J gene: TRBJ1-5
V gene: TRBV5-8
CDR3 length: 16
clone size: NA

CDR3 protein: CASSQDLASGGQDTQYF
J gene: TRBJ2-3
V gene: TRBV4-1
CDR3 length: 17
clone size: NA